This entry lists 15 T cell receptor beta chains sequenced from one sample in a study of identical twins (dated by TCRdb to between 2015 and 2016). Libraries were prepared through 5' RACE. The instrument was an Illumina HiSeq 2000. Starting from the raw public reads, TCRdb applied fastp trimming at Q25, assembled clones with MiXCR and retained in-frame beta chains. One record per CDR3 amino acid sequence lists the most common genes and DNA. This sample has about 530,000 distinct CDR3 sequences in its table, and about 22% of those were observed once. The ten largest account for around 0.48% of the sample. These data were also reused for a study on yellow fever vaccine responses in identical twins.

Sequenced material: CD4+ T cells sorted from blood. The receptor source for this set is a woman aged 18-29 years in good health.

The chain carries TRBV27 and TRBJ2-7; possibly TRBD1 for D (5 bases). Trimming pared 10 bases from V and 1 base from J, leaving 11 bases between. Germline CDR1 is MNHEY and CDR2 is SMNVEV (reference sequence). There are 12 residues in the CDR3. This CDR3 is CATPDNSYEQYV. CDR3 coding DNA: TGTGCCACCCCGGACAATTCCTACGAGCAGTACGTC.

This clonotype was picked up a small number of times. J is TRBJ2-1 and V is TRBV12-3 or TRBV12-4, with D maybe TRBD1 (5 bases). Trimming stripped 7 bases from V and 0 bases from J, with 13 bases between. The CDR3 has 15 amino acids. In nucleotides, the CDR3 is TGTGCCAGCATCCTGGGGCAGGGCTCCTACAATGAGCAGTTCTTC. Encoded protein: CASILGQGSYNEQFF.

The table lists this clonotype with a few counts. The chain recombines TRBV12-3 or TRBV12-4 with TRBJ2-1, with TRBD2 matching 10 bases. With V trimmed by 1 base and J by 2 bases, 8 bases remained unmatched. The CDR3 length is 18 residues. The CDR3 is CASSLGASGSLTYNEQFF. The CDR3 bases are TGTGCCAGCAGTTTAGGGGCTAGCGGGAGTCTCACCTACAATGAGCAGTTCTTC.

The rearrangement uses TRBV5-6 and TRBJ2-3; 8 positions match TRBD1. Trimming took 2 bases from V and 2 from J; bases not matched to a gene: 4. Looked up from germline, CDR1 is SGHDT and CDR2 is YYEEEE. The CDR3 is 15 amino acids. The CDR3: CASSFLDRDTDTQYF. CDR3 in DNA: TGTGCCAGCAGCTTCCTGGACAGGGACACAGATACGCAGTATTTT.

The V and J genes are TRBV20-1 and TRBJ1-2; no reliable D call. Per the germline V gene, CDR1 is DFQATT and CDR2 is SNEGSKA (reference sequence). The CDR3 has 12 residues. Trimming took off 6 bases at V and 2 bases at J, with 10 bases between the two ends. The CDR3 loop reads CSAPEFNYGYTF. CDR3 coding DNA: TGCAGTGCCCCGGAGTTCAACTATGGCTACACCTTC.

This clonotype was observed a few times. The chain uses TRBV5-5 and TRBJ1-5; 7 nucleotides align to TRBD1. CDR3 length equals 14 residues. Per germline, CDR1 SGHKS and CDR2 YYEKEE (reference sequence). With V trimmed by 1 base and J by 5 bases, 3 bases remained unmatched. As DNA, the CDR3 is TGTGCCAGCAGCTTGAGAACAGGGGATCAGCCCCAGCATTTT. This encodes CASSLRTGDQPQHF. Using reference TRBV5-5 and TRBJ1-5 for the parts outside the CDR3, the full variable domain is DAGVTQSPTHLIKTRGQQVTLRCSPISGHKSVSWYQQVLGQGPQFIFQYYEKEERGRGNFPDRFSARQFPNYSSELNVNALLLGDSALYLCASSLRTGDQPQHFGDGTRLSIL.

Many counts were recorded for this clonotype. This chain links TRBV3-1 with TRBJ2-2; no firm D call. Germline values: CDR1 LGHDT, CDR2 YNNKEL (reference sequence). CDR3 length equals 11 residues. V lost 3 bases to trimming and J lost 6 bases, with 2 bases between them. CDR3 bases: TGTGCCAGCAGCCAGCCCGGGGAGCTGTTTTTT. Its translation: CASSQPGELFF.

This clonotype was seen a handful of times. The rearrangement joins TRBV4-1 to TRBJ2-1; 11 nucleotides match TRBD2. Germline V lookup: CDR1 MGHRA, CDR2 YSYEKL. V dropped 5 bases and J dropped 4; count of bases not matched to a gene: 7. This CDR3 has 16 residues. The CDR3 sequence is CASSSRTSGQYNEQFF. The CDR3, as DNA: TGCGCCAGCAGCAGTCGGACTAGCGGGCAGTACAATGAGCAGTTCTTC.

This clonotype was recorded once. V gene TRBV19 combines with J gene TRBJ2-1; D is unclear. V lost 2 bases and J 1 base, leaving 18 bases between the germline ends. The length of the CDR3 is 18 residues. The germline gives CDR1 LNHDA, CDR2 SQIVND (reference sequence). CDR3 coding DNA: TGTGCCAGTAGTATATATAAGCAGGCTCTTTTATCCTACAATGAGCAGTTCTTC. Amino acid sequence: CASSIYKQALLSYNEQFF.

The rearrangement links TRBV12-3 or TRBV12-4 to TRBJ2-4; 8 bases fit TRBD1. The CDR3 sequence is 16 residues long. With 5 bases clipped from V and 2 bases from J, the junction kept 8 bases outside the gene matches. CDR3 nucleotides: TGTGCCAGCAGTCCCAGGACAGGGACCACCAAAAACATTCAGTACTTC. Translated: CASSPRTGTTKNIQYF.

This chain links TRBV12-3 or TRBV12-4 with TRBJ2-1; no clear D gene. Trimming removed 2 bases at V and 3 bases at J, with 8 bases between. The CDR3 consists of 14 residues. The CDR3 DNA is TGTGCCAGCAGTTTAATCGGCGTCTACAATGAGCAGTTCTTC. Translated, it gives CASSLIGVYNEQFF.

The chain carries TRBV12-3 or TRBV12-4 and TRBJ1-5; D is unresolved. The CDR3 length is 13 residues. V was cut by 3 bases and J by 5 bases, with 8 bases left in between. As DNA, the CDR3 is TGTGCCAGCAGTTTCGGTCGGTATCAGCCCCAGCATTTT. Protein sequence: CASSFGRYQPQHF.

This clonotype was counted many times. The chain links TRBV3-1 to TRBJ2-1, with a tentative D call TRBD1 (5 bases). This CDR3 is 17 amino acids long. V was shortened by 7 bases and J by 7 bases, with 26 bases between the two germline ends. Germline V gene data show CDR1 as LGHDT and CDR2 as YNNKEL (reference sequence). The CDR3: CASTLRWQRGAGNEQFF. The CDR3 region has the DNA TGTGCCAGCACCCTTCGGTGGCAGCGTGGGGCCGGGAATGAGCAGTTCTTC.

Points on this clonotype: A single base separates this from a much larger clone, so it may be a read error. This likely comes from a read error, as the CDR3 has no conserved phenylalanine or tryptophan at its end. CDR3 sequence reads: CASSRSHGELFL. For the CDR3, the DNA is TGTGCCAGCAGCAGGAGCCACGGGGAGCTGTTTCTT. The genes are TRBV7-6 and TRBJ2-2; no firm D call. The CDR3 consists of 12 residues. Germline CDR1 SGHVS, CDR2 FNYEAQ. V lost 5 bases, J lost 7 bases, and 8 bases lay in between.

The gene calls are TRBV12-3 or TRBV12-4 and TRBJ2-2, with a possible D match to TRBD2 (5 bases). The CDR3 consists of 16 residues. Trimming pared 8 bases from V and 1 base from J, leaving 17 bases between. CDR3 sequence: CASDIGRGMNTGELFF. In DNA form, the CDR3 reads TGTGCCAGCGACATTGGCCGGGGAATGAACACCGGGGAGCTGTTTTTT.